This entry features one T cell receptor (beta chain) sequence. The sample originates from a study of blood T cell repertoires in COVID-19. Across the whole study: Italy, Spain and the United States were the sources of the convalescent and acute COVID-19 samples. Sources were T cells, B-cell-depleted T cells, or PBMCs; the material itself was cDNA or gDNA.

Germline lookup yields CDR1 SGHDT and CDR2 YYEEEE. V lost 5 bases, J lost 7 bases, and 10 bases stayed unmatched. This CDR3 has 16 amino acids. Original analysis: The authors estimated nucleated cell counts from reference gene primer amplification. Profiled with immunoSEQ multiplex PCR; TCRdb holds only in-frame clones, not every one. V, J and clone size reflect that table, while D and trimming were determined from the DNA. The repertoire consists of roughly 300,000 clones, with 86% occurring once and the leading ten covering 1.5% to 2%. The gene calls are TRBV5-6 and TRBJ2-1, with 12 bases matching TRBD2. The sequence came from a woman aged 45-65 years with acute or convalescent COVID-19. Sequenced material: peripheral blood. The CDR3 bases are TGTGCCAGCAGACTATACCTAGCGGGAGGGCTTAATGAGCAGTTCTTC. It codes for CASRLYLAGGLNEQFF.